The next 20 T cell receptor beta chains were all read from a single sample in a study of blood T cell repertoires in COVID-19. Assay: immunoSEQ multiplex PCR; the TCRdb copy retains only in-frame clones and omits some. The repertoire includes fewer than 200,000 clones, 83% of them detected once, and 3.6% sits in the top ten. Sequenced sample: PBMCs or T cells enriched from blood (not recorded which). These receptors were taken from a woman aged 45-59 years in a cohort exposed to, infected with or recovered from COVID-19 (not recorded which).

This rearrangement joins TRBV15 to TRBJ2-1; 10 nucleotides line up with TRBD1. CDR3 length: 15 residues. Trimming at V came to 1 base and at J to 7 bases, leaving 4 bases not matched to a gene. Germline V gene lookup returns CDR1 LNHNV and CDR2 YYDKDF (reference sequence). CDR3 in DNA: TGTGCCACCAGCAGAGCGGGACAGGGGCCGAATGAGCAGTTCTTC. This encodes CATSRAGQGPNEQFF.

The chain is built from TRBV6-5 and TRBJ1-5; no clear D gene. Between the trimmed V and J ends, which lost 6 bases and 4 bases, there was a span of 13 bases. This CDR3 is built from 14 residues. Germline V CDR1 and CDR2: MNHEY, SVGAGI. The CDR3, as DNA: TGTGCCAGCAGGCTCAGTGGAGGGAATCAGCCCCAGCATTTT. Its protein is CASRLSGGNQPQHF.

The chain has TRBV3-1 (or the pseudogene TRBV3-2) and TRBJ2-7; 10 bases map to TRBD1. The CDR3 covers 15 residues. CDR1 LGHDT and CDR2 YNNKEL come from the germline V gene (reference sequence). V was clipped by 1 base and J by 1 base; unmatched bases: 1. This CDR3 reads CASSQGQGASYEQYF. The CDR3 DNA follows: TGTGCCAGCAGCCAAGGACAGGGGGCATCCTACGAGCAGTACTTC.

A few counts support this clone. The CDR3, as DNA: TGTGCCAGCAGTCTACGACCAGGTCAGCCCCAGCATTTT. The encoded protein is CASSLRPGQPQHF. The gene calls are TRBV27 and TRBJ1-5; unclear D gene. Germline assignment: CDR1 MNHEY and CDR2 SMNVEV (reference sequence). Trimming cost V 5 bases and J 6 bases, with 11 bases left between them. This CDR3 is built from 13 residues.

The chain has TRBV28 and TRBJ2-7, with D possibly being TRBD1 (5 bases). The CDR3 is 15 residues long. The germline V gene encodes CDR1 MDHEN and CDR2 SYDVKM. Trimming removed 4 bases from V and 2 bases from J, with 15 bases in between. The CDR3 nucleotides read TGTGCCAGCAGTTCCCCTGGCAGGGCCCCCTACGAGCAGTACTTC. The encoded protein is CASSSPGRAPYEQYF.

Written as DNA, the CDR3 is TGTGCCAGTAGTATAGATCACTACAATGAGCAGTTCTTC. It yields the protein CASSIDHYNEQFF. This chain uses TRBV19 with TRBJ2-1; D unclear. The V end lost 0 bases, the J end lost 3 bases, and 3 bases lay between the germline ends. CDR3 length equals 13 residues. Germline V gives CDR1 LNHDA, CDR2 SQIVND (reference sequence).

A single count supports this clone. The sample carries other DNA sequences with the same CDR3. This chain links TRBV27 with TRBJ1-4; D uncertain. V lost 4 bases, J lost 0 bases, and 9 bases lay in between. This CDR3 has 15 residues. CDR1 is MNHEY, CDR2 SMNVEV, per germline (reference sequence). The CDR3 loop reads CASSSRTATNEKLFF. CDR3 sequence (DNA): TGTGCCAGCAGTTCCCGGACTGCAACTAATGAAAAACTGTTTTTT.

The chain carries TRBV28 and TRBJ2-6; D unresolved. The CDR3 has 17 amino acids. Trimming pared 7 bases from V and 3 bases from J, leaving 19 bases between. CDR1 is MDHEN and CDR2 is SYDVKM in the germline V gene. CDR3 amino acids: CASTMGALGRGANVLTF. The DNA of the CDR3 is TGTGCCAGCACTATGGGCGCGCTTGGTCGTGGGGCCAACGTCCTGACTTTC.

This chain links TRBV28 with TRBJ2-7; TRBD1 matches at 8 bases. The CDR3 is 14 amino acids. The V gene's germline CDR1 is MDHEN and CDR2 SYDVKM. With 7 bases clipped from V and 1 base from J, the junction kept 6 bases outside the gene matches. CDR3 residues: CASIGTGGSYEQYF. CDR3 DNA: TGTGCCAGCATCGGCACAGGGGGATCCTACGAGCAGTACTTC.

The gene calls are TRBV6-5 and TRBJ1-1, with D unclear. CDR1 MNHEY and CDR2 SVGAGI come from the germline V gene. This CDR3 contains 14 residues. Trimming stripped 2 bases from V and 4 bases from J, with 11 bases between. CDR3 region: CASSYLAGGTEAFF. Written as DNA, the CDR3 is TGTGCCAGCAGTTACCTGGCAGGTGGCACTGAAGCTTTCTTT.

This sequence joins TRBV7-2 and TRBJ2-5; 8 bases are shared with TRBD2. There are 16 residues in the CDR3. CDR1 is SGHTA and CDR2 is FQGNSA in the germline V gene. After removal of 5 bases from V and 5 bases from J, the junction contained 13 bases not matched to a gene. The CDR3 DNA reads TGTGCCAGCAGCCACTCTAGCGGGTCTGGGGGGGAGACCCAGTACTTC. Translated: CASSHSSGSGGETQYF.

Of note for this clone: Likely a read error: the CDR3 ends without its conserved phenylalanine or tryptophan. The limits of the CDR3 on the DNA are not certain, so only TCRdb's listed CDR3 is given. The chain links TRBV3-1 (or the pseudogene TRBV3-2) to TRBJ2-6; whether TRBD1, the table's D call, matches the DNA was not checked. The germline gives CDR1 LGHDT, CDR2 YNNKEL (reference sequence). The CDR3 has 8 residues if both end residues are counted. This CDR3 is CASSQVAG.

The CDR3 loop reads CASSLTGRGTGELFF. The CDR3 DNA follows: TGTGCCAGCAGCCTGACAGGCAGAGGTACCGGGGAGCTGTTTTTT. V and J are TRBV11-2 and TRBJ2-2; maybe TRBD1 (6 bases). Trimming shortened V by 5 bases and J by 5 bases, and 15 bases separated the two germline ends. CDR1 SGHAT and CDR2 FQNNGV come from the germline V gene. The CDR3 spans 15 residues.

The chain recombines TRBV6-5 with TRBJ1-3; D gene uncertain. V was cut by 2 bases and J by 2 bases, with 10 bases left in between. This CDR3 spans 15 amino acids. Germline-derived CDR1 and CDR2 are MNHEY and SVGAGI. CDR3 in DNA: TGTGCCAGCAGTTACCGCGGGTTCGCTGGAAACACCATATATTTT. This gives the protein CASSYRGFAGNTIYF.

This chain links TRBV4-3 with TRBJ1-4; tentatively, D is TRBD1 (6 bases). The V and J ends lost 0 bases and 7 bases respectively, with 15 bases between them. Per germline, CDR1 LGHNA and CDR2 YSLEER. The length of the CDR3 is 16 residues. The CDR3 reads CASSQDLGGPFEKLFF. CDR3 in DNA: TGCGCCAGCAGCCAAGATCTAGGGGGTCCCTTTGAAAAACTGTTTTTT.

V and J are TRBV4-3 and TRBJ2-2; D uncertain. Germline values: CDR1 LGHNA, CDR2 YSLEER. The CDR3 runs 16 residues. V was clipped by 0 bases and J by 4 bases, with 12 bases between them. The CDR3 DNA follows: TGCGCCAGCAGCCAAGATTGGTCAGGCTTCACCGGGGAGCTGTTTTTT. Its protein is CASSQDWSGFTGELFF.

The chain carries TRBV27 and TRBJ2-1; TRBD2 might be the D (5 bases). CDR3 length: 15 residues. Germline CDR1 MNHEY, CDR2 SMNVEV (reference sequence). V gave up 10 bases and J gave up 3 bases, with 19 bases separating them. Here the CDR3 DNA reads TGTGCCACCCGAAAGACAAGCGGATACTACAATGAGCAGTTCTTC. Translated: CATRKTSGYYNEQFF.

This clone was recorded only once. CDR3 nucleotides: TGTGCCACCAGTGAGGGGGACAGCCGAGGAAACACCGGGGAGCTGTTTTTT. It translates to CATSEGDSRGNTGELFF. The rearrangement links TRBV24-1 to TRBJ2-2, with 7 bases identical to TRBD1. Per germline, CDR1 KGHDR and CDR2 SFDVKD. The CDR3 contains 17 residues. V was pared by 4 bases and J by 2 bases, with 9 bases of the junction left unmatched.

The chain combines TRBV4-2 with TRBJ1-6; possibly TRBD1 for D (5 bases). The CDR3 is 16 amino acids. Germline V lookup: CDR1 LGHNA, CDR2 YNFKEQ. V lost 0 bases and J 10 bases, leaving 16 bases between the germline ends. The CDR3 DNA reads TGTGCCAGCAGCCAAGATTTGGCGACAGCAGAATCACCCCTCCACTTT. It yields the protein CASSQDLATAESPLHF.

This clone was detected only a few times. This chain joins TRBV6-1 and TRBJ1-6; 7 positions match TRBD1. The length of the CDR3 is 12 residues. Germline CDR1 MNHNS, CDR2 SASEGT. V was clipped by 8 bases and J by 10 bases; unmatched bases: 5. CDR3 sequence (DNA): TGTGCCAGCTACAGGGGAGGATCACCCCTCCACTTT. Translated, it gives CASYRGGSPLHF.